This entry lists 13 T cell receptor beta chains sequenced from one sample in a study of regulatory T cells in long-lasting Graves disease. With iRepertoire HTBI primers and Arm-PCR of CDR3 regions, TCR beta libraries were built. TCRdb redid the calling of the multiplex PCR reads with MiXCR, one entry per CDR3 protein. The sample holds about 470,000 distinct CDR3 sequences, under 25% seen once. Time point defined: persistent/refractory GD, antithyroid drugs over 5 years with positive TRAb. PBMC RNA served as the TCR library source. The sample was peripheral blood mononuclear cells (PBMCs), taken when the disease was refractory, from a patient treated with antithyroid drugs. The receptors here all came from a female donor with Graves disease.

J is TRBJ1-6 and V is TRBV4-1; no firm D call. The CDR3 sequence is 19 residues long. The V end lost 1 base, the J end lost 0 bases, and 16 bases lay between the germline ends. The germline CDR1 and CDR2 sequences are MGHRA and YSYEKL. The CDR3 loop reads CASSQVGGQAYSYNSPLHF. The CDR3, as DNA: TGCGCCAGCAGCCAAGTGGGAGGGCAGGCCTACTCCTATAATTCACCCCTCCACTTT.

This clonotype appeared many times. The V and J genes are TRBV12-3 or TRBV12-4 and TRBJ1-4; D remains unclear. The CDR3 is 14 amino acids. V was shortened by 7 bases and J by 7 bases, with 16 bases between the two germline ends. The CDR3 sequence: CASKPSASSEKLFF. In DNA form, the CDR3 reads TGTGCCAGCAAGCCCTCGGCCTCGAGTGAAAAACTGTTTTTT.

This clonotype was picked up many times. This chain uses TRBV28 with TRBJ1-5; no clear D gene. The germline V gene has CDR1 MDHEN and CDR2 SYDVKM. With 6 bases removed from V and 12 bases from J, the gap between germline ends came to 21 bases. This CDR3 comprises 14 residues. In DNA, the CDR3 is TGTGCCAGCAGCCTCCCGTTCGGGCCGATTATCCAGCATTTT. It codes for CASSLPFGPIIQHF.

The chain is built from TRBV28 and TRBJ1-1; 8 positions agree with TRBD1. The CDR3 sequence is 15 residues long. Losses at the gene ends were 4 bases for V and 3 bases for J; bases not matched to a gene: 7. Germline assignment: CDR1 MDHEN and CDR2 SYDVKM. CDR3 residues: CASSSQGALDTEAFF. In DNA, the CDR3 is TGTGCCAGCAGTTCCCAGGGGGCTTTGGACACTGAAGCTTTCTTT.

The genes are TRBV18 and TRBJ1-5; TRBD1 matches at 12 bases. Germline V gene sequence: CDR1 KGHSH, CDR2 LQKENI. The CDR3 runs 17 residues. V shed 3 bases and J 1 base; nucleotides not matched to a gene: 4. CDR3 nucleotides: TGTGCCAGCTCACCGGGACAGGGGGCAGGGAGCAATCAGCCCCAGCATTTT. This codes for CASSPGQGAGSNQPQHF.

The chain couples TRBV14 to TRBJ2-1; D may be TRBD2 (5 bases). CDR3 length equals 16 residues. Looked up from germline, CDR1 is SGHDN and CDR2 is FVKESK. Trimming shortened V by 0 bases and J by 8 bases, and 17 bases separated the two germline ends. The CDR3 here is CASSQDRRRLRDEQFF. Written as DNA, the CDR3 is TGTGCCAGCAGCCAAGATCGTAGGAGGTTACGGGATGAGCAGTTCTTC.

The chain carries TRBV7-3 and TRBJ2-3; D gene uncertain. CDR1 and CDR2 (germline): SGHTA, FQGTGA. Trimming stripped 2 bases from V and 2 bases from J, with 5 bases between. This CDR3 has 13 amino acids. CDR3 nucleotides: TGTGCCAGCAGCTTACAGCCCACAGATACGCAGTATTTT. It yields the protein CASSLQPTDTQYF. The full variable domain, completed using reference TRBV7-3 and TRBJ2-3, is GAGVSQTPSNKVTEKGKYVELRCDPISGHTALYWYRQSLGQGPEFLIYFQGTGAADDSGLPNDRFFAVRPEGSVSTLKIQRTERGDSAVYLCASSLQPTDTQYFGPGTRLTVL.

This clonotype was observed at least ten times. This rearrangement joins TRBV7-8 to TRBJ2-2, with D maybe TRBD2 (6 bases). The V end lost 2 bases, the J end lost 4 bases, and 14 bases lay between the germline ends. This CDR3 contains 16 residues. The V gene's germline CDR1 is SGHVS and CDR2 FQNEAQ. The CDR3 DNA reads as TGTGCCAGCAGCTTATGGCGGGGTCGGGGCACCGGGGAGCTGTTTTTT. It is translated as CASSLWRGRGTGELFF.

Many counts were recorded for this clonotype. The chain uses TRBV20-1 and TRBJ1-4, with 7 bases matching TRBD1. In germline, CDR1 is DFQATT, CDR2 SNEGSKA (reference sequence). With V trimmed by 0 bases and J by 1 base, 2 bases remained unmatched. This CDR3 has 15 amino acids. CDR3 sequence reads: CSARDRQGTNEKLFF. CDR3 nucleotide sequence: TGCAGTGCTAGAGACCGACAGGGAACTAATGAAAAACTGTTTTTT.

This chain uses TRBV29-1 with TRBJ1-1; unclear D gene. This CDR3 comprises 13 residues. CDR1 and CDR2 from the germline V gene are SQVTM and ANQGSEA. V gave up 4 bases and J gave up 0 bases, with 9 bases separating them. The DNA for the CDR3 is TGCAGCGTTGCCGGTAGGATGAACACTGAAGCTTTCTTT. Protein: CSVAGRMNTEAFF.

V gene TRBV24-1 combines with J gene TRBJ2-6, with TRBD1 identical over 10 bases. Germline loops: CDR1 KGHDR, CDR2 SFDVKD. The length of the CDR3 is 17 residues. V trimming: 6 bases; J trimming: 1 base; junction bases outside the gene matches: 5. CDR3 sequence: CATSRDRGPSGANVLTF. Written as DNA, the CDR3 is TGTGCCACCAGTCGCGACAGGGGGCCTTCTGGGGCCAACGTCCTGACTTTC.

This clonotype was counted a single time. The V gene is TRBV19, the J gene TRBJ1-1, with a possible D match to TRBD1 (5 bases). The CDR3 is 14 residues long. Germline CDR1 LNHDA, CDR2 SQIVND (reference sequence). Trimming stripped 7 bases from V and 3 bases from J, with 15 bases between. CDR3 nucleotide sequence: TGTGCCAGTAACCTCCCCGGGGGGGACACTGAAGCTTTCTTT. Its translation is CASNLPGGDTEAFF.

The rearrangement links TRBV14 to TRBJ1-2; maybe TRBD1 (6 bases). The V end was cut by 1 base, the J end by 8 bases, with 20 bases between. Germline-derived CDR1 and CDR2 are SGHDN and FVKESK. The CDR3 has 16 amino acids. The CDR3 nucleotides are TGTGCCAGCAGCCAAGCGCCGGGACAAGTAACGGGGGGCTACACCTTC. Its translation: CASSQAPGQVTGGYTF.